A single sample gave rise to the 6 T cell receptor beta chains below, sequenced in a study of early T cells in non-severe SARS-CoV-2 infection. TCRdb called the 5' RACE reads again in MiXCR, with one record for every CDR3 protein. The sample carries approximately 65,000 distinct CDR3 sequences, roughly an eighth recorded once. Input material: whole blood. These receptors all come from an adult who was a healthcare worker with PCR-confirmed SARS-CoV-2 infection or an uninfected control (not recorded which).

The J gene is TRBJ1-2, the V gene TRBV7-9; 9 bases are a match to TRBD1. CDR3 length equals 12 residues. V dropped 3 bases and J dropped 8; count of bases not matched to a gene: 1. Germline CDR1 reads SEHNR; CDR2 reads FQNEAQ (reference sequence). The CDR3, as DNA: TGTGCCAGCAGCTTGGACAGGGGAGGCTACACCTTC. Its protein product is CASSLDRGGYTF. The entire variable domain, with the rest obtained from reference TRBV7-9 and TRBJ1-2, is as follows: DTGVSQNPRHKITKRGQNVTFRCDPISEHNRLYWYRQTLGQGPEFLTYFQNEAQLEKSRLLSDRFSAERPKGSFSTLEIQRTEQGDSAMYLCASSLDRGGYTFGSGTRLTVV.

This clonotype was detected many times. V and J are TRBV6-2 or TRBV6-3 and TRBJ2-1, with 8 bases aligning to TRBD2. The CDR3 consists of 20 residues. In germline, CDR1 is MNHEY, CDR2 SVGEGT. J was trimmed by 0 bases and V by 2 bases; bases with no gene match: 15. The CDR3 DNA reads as TGTGCCAGCAGTTACCCACTTCTCGGGGGGGTCTTAAGCTCCTACAATGAGCAGTTCTTC. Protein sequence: CASSYPLLGGVLSSYNEQFF.

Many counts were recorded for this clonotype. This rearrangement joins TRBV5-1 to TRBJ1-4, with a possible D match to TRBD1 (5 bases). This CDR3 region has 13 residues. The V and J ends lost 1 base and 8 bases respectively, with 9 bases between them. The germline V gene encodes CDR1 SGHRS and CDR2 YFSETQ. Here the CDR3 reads CASSLRGREKLFF. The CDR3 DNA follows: TGCGCCAGCAGCTTGCGGGGCCGGGAAAAACTGTTTTTT.

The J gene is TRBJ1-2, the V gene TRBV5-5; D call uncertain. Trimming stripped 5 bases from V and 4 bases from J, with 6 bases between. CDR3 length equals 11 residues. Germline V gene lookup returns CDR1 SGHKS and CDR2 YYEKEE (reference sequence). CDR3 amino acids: CASRGFYGYTF. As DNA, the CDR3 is TGTGCCAGCAGGGGCTTCTATGGCTACACCTTC.

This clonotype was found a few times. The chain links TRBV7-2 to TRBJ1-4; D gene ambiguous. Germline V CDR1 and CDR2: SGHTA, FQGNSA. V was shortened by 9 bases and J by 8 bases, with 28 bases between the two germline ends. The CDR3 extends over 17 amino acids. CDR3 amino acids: CARAARPRRPGGEKLFF. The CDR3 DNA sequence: TGTGCCAGGGCAGCGAGACCCCGCAGGCCTGGAGGGGAAAAACTGTTTTTT.

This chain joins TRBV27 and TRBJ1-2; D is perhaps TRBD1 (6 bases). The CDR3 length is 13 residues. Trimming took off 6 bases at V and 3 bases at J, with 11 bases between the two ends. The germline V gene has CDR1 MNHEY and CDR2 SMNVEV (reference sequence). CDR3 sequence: CASSQGPDYGYTF. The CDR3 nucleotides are TGTGCCAGCAGCCAGGGGCCTGACTATGGCTACACCTTC.